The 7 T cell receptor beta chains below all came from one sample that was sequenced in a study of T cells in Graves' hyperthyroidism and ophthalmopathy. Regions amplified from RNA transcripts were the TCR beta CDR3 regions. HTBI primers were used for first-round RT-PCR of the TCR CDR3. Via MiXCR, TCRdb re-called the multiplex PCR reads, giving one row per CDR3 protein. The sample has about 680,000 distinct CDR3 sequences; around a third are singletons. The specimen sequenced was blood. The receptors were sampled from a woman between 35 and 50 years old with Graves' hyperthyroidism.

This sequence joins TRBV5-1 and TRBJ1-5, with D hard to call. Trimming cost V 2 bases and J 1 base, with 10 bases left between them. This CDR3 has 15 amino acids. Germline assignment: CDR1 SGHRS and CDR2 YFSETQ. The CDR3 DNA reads TGCGCCAGCAGCTTCACGGGGTCCAGCAATCAGCCCCAGCATTTT. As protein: CASSFTGSSNQPQHF.

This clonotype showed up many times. CDR3 DNA sequence: TGCAGTGCCCCCCAGGAAGGGGAGGCTTCACCCCTCCACTTT. Encoded protein: CSAPQEGEASPLHF. The chain carries TRBV20-1 and TRBJ1-6; maybe TRBD1 (5 bases). There are 14 residues in the CDR3. V was pared by 6 bases and J by 9 bases, with 18 bases between. Germline CDR1 is DFQATT and CDR2 is SNEGSKA (reference sequence).

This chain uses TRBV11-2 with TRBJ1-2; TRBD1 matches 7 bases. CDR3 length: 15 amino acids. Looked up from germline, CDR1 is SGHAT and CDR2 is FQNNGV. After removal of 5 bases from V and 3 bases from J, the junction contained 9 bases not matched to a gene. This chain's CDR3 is CASSQSYRGDYGYTF. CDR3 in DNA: TGTGCCAGCAGCCAATCATACAGGGGTGACTATGGCTACACCTTC.

The DNA for the CDR3 is TGTGCCACCCCCCCCCGGTTTTTTTGCCAGCCCCAGCATTTT. It translates to CATPPRFFCQPQHF. V gene TRBV24-1 combines with J gene TRBJ1-5; D is uncertain. The germline gives CDR1 KGHDR, CDR2 SFDVKD. Trimming stripped 9 bases from V and 7 bases from J, with 18 bases between. This CDR3 comprises 14 residues.

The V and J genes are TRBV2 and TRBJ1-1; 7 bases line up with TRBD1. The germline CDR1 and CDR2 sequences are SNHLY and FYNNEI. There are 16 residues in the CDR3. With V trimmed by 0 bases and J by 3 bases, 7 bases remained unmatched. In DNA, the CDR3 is TGTGCCAGCAGTGAAGCGACAGGGAACAGAGACACTGAAGCTTTCTTT. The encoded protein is CASSEATGNRDTEAFF.

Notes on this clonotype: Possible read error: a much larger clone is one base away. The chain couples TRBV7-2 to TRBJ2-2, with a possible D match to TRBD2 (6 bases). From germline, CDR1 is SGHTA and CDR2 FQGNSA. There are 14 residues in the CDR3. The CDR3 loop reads CASRRRGNTGGLFF. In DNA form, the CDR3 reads TGTGCCAGTCGTCGGAGGGGAAACACCGGGGGGCTGTTTTTT.

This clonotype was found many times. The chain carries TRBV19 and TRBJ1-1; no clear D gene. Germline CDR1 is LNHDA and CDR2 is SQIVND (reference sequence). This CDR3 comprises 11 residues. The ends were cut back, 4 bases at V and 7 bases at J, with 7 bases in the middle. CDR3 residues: CASSNSGEAFF. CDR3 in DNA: TGTGCCAGTAGTAACAGCGGTGAAGCTTTCTTT. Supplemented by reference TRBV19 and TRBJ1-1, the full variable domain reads DGGITQSPKYLFRKEGQNVTLSCEQNLNHDAMYWYRQDPGQGLRLIYYSQIVNDFQKGDIAEGYSVSREKKESFPLTVTSAQKNPTAFYLCASSNSGEAFFGQGTRLTVV.